The rows below give T cell receptor beta chains drawn from one sample of a study of cytomegalovirus exposure and HLA in healthy donors. Some clones are missing from TCRdb's copy, which holds only in-frame ones; the method was immunoSEQ multiplex PCR. The sample has approximately 50,000 clones, around 83% seen once. What was sequenced was PBMCs. These TCRs come from a man aged 25-40 years in good health and CMV-seronegative. Each CDR3 is given with its conserved first and last residue. D genes are given only for firm matches. Not every row has a clone size; where given, it reads once, few, many or a size class.

>TRBV29-1|TRBJ2-1|-|TRBD1
CSVLPGQGAMGSYNEQFF
TGCAGCGTTCTACCGGGACAGGGGGCGATGGGCTCCTACAATGAGCAGTTCTTC
>TRBV9|TRBJ1-5|-|-
CASSPGRGNNQPQHF
TGTGCCAGCAGTCCCGGGAGGGGAAACAATCAGCCCCAGCATTTT
>TRBV19|TRBJ1-2|-|TRBD1
CASSNQGGGYGYTF
TGTGCCAGTAGTAACCAGGGGGGCGGCTATGGCTACACCTTC
>TRBV6-5|TRBJ2-1|few|-
CASGVDSSVPDEQFF
TGTGCCAGCGGAGTAGATTCCAGTGTGCCGGATGAGCAGTTCTTC
>TRBV15|TRBJ2-1|-|-
CATGGGWSYNEQFF
TGTGCCACCGGCGGGGGCTGGTCGTACAATGAGCAGTTCTTC
>TRBV7-2|TRBJ2-1|once|-
CASSLSLGGASYNEQFF
TGTGCCAGCAGCTTAAGCCTAGGCGGGGCCTCCTACAATGAGCAGTTCTTC
>TRBV7-2|TRBJ2-7|-|TRBD1
CASSQTGQSEQQYF
TGTGCCAGCAGTCAGACGGGACAGAGCGAGCAGCAGTACTTC
>TRBV19|TRBJ2-1|-|TRBD1
CASQGEGEQFF
TGTGCCAGCCAGGGGGAAGGTGAGCAGTTCTTC
>TRBV29-1|TRBJ2-7|-|TRBD2
CSAQGLAGGSDSYEQYF
TGCAGCGCGCAGGGACTAGCGGGAGGTTCCGACTCCTACGAGCAGTACTTC
>TRBV5-5|TRBJ1-2|-|-
CASSLSGGRGYGYTF
TGTGCCAGCAGCTTATCCGGGGGGCGCGGTTATGGCTACACCTTC
>TRBV5-1|TRBJ2-2|-|-
CASSGAATTGELFF
TGCGCCAGCAGCGGGGCAGCCACCACCGGGGAGCTGTTTTTT
>TRBV19|TRBJ2-5|-|-
CASSISGVGGETQYF
TGTGCCAGTAGTATCTCAGGGGTAGGGGGAGAGACCCAGTACTTC
>TRBV10-3|TRBJ1-1|few|-
CAAAGEGNTEAFF
TGTGCCGCCGCGGGTGAGGGGAACACTGAAGCTTTCTTT
>TRBV9|TRBJ1-1|-|-
CASSGAPEDTEAFF
TGTGCCAGCAGCGGAGCCCCGGAGGACACTGAAGCTTTCTTT
>TRBV6-5|TRBJ1-1|few|-
CASTVSGQTNTEAFF
TGTGCCAGCACCGTAAGCGGACAGACGAACACTGAAGCTTTCTTT
>TRBV27|TRBJ2-1|-|-
CASSNFDSLNYNEQFF
TGTGCCAGCAGTAATTTCGACAGCTTGAACTACAATGAGCAGTTCTTC
>TRBV14|TRBJ2-1|-|-
CASSPGPGDEQFF
TGTGCCAGCAGCCCCGGTCCAGGGGATGAGCAGTTCTTC
>TRBV27|TRBJ1-6|-|-
CASSYRDYSPLHF
TGTGCCAGCAGTTACAGGGATTATTCACCCCTCCACTTT
>TRBV10-3|TRBJ2-5|-|TRBD1
CAISAPLDPQGEQYF
TGTGCCATCAGTGCCCCGCTAGATCCCCAGGGGGAGCAGTACTTC
>TRBV7-2|TRBJ2-3|-|TRBD2
CASSQGLAGGTSTDTQYF
TGTGCCAGCAGTCAGGGACTAGCGGGGGGCACCAGCACAGATACGCAGTATTTT
>TRBV5-6|TRBJ1-3|few|TRBD1
CASSFQGAGNTIYF
TGTGCCAGCAGCTTCCAGGGGGCGGGAAACACCATATATTTT
>TRBV25-1|TRBJ2-5|-|TRBD1
CASANRQGARETQYF
TGTGCCAGCGCTAACCGACAGGGGGCACGAGAGACCCAGTACTTC
>TRBV27|TRBJ2-3|once|TRBD2
CASSFLRSGTSGGASIDTQYF
TGTGCCAGCAGCTTTCTCAGATCCGGGACTAGCGGGGGGGCCTCAATAGATACGCAGTATTTT
>TRBV6-1|TRBJ2-1|-|-
CASSEVLPGLFWGNEQFF
TGTGCCAGCAGTGAAGTTCTCCCAGGGTTATTTTGGGGCAATGAGCAGTTCTTC
>TRBV6-6|TRBJ2-1|-|-
CASSSSRIGNYNEQFF
TGTGCCAGCAGTTCCAGTCGAATCGGGAACTACAATGAGCAGTTCTTC
>TRBV29-1|TRBJ2-3|-|-
CSVFHWQGKYF
TGCAGCGTCTTCCACTGGCAGGGGAAGTATTTT
>TRBV4-3|TRBJ2-7|-|-
CASSQDRTHSYEQYF
TGCGCCAGCAGCCAAGATAGGACTCACTCCTACGAGCAGTACTTC
>TRBV15|TRBJ2-1|-|TRBD1
CATSGGQGEYEVDEQFF
TGTGCCACCAGCGGGGGACAGGGGGAATACGAGGTCGATGAGCAGTTCTTC
>TRBV7-2|TRBJ1-1|-|-
CASSSEPYTEAFF
TGTGCCAGCAGCTCGGAGCCTTACACTGAAGCTTTCTTT
>TRBV18|TRBJ1-2|-|TRBD1
CASSRTGQGTYGYTF
TGTGCCAGCTCCCGAACCGGACAGGGGACTTATGGCTACACCTTC
>TRBV4-1|TRBJ2-6|-|-
CASSQEGSGSGANVLTF
TGCGCCAGCAGCCAAGAAGGCTCGGGGTCTGGGGCCAACGTCCTGACTTTC
>TRBV4-3|TRBJ1-2|-|TRBD1
CASSQVALLDREYYGYTF
TGCGCCAGCAGCCAAGTCGCCCTTTTAGACAGGGAATACTATGGCTACACCTTC
>TRBV9|TRBJ2-3|once|TRBD2
CASSVSGAGTDTQYF
TGTGCCAGCAGCGTTAGCGGGGCGGGCACAGATACGCAGTATTTT
>TRBV6-1|TRBJ2-3|-|-
CASDSPRTGTDTQYF
TGTGCCAGCGATTCGCCTAGGACAGGCACAGATACGCAGTATTTT
>TRBV7-9|TRBJ1-1|-|TRBD1
CASSLVTWTGRAGEAFF
TGTGCCAGCAGCTTAGTTACTTGGACAGGGAGAGCCGGTGAAGCTTTCTTT
>TRBV7-2|TRBJ1-5|-|TRBD1
CASSPQQGPNQPQHF
TGTGCCAGCAGCCCCCAACAGGGGCCCAATCAGCCCCAGCATTTT
>TRBV9|TRBJ2-1|-|-
CASSERGLANEQFF
TGTGCCAGCAGCGAGAGAGGCCTAGCAAATGAGCAGTTCTTC